Listed below are T cell receptor beta chains from one sample, sequenced in a study of shared clonotypes between healthy human individuals. The assay was immunoSEQ multiplex PCR, and TCRdb's table has in-frame clones only and misses some. The repertoire holds 600,000 or so clones, 98% seen once, with roughly 0.29% in the top ten. The sample consisted of naive CD8+ T cells sorted from blood. The source of these receptors is a man aged 25-45 years in good health. The CDR3 runs from the conserved cysteine through the conserved F or W. D genes are given only for firm matches. For some rows the clone size is stated as once, few or many, or as a class when expanded; others skip it.

V	size	D	J	CDR3	DNA
TRBV7-9	NA	TRBD2	TRBJ2-3	CASSGPRGSGADTQYF	TGTGCCAGCAGCGGCCCTCGCGGGAGTGGTGCAGATACGCAGTATTTT
TRBV9	NA	TRBD1	TRBJ1-2	CASSPMGTGNGYTF	TGTGCCAGCAGCCCCATGGGGACAGGGAACGGCTACACCTTC
TRBV7-2	NA	TRBD2	TRBJ2-7	CASSLDLAGVSYEQYF	TGTGCCAGCAGCTTAGATCTAGCGGGAGTTAGCTACGAGCAGTACTTC
TRBV7-9	once	NA	TRBJ2-7	CASSLGVFEQYF	TGTGCCAGCAGCTTAGGAGTGTTCGAGCAGTACTTC
TRBV5-1	NA	NA	TRBJ2-1	CASSPEGNEQFF	TGCGCCAGCAGTCCCGAAGGCAATGAGCAGTTCTTC
TRBV7-6	NA	TRBD2	TRBJ2-7	CASSQSGNPYEQYF	TGTGCCAGCAGCCAAAGCGGGAATCCCTACGAGCAGTACTTC
TRBV29-1	NA	NA	TRBJ2-3	CSVVGERHATDTQYF	TGCAGCGTTGTAGGGGAGAGGCACGCGACAGATACGCAGTATTTT
TRBV9	once	NA	TRBJ2-2	CASSVGDLPAGELFF	TGTGCCAGCAGCGTAGGGGACCTACCGGCCGGGGAGCTGTTTTTT
TRBV10-2	NA	NA	TRBJ1-1	CASSDPGGVIYEAFF	TGCGCCAGCAGTGACCCCGGAGGGGTCATATATGAAGCTTTCTTT
TRBV27	once	TRBD1	TRBJ1-1	CASSSTDRVVEAFF	TGTGCCAGCAGTTCAACGGACAGGGTCGTTGAAGCTTTCTTT
TRBV7-2	NA	TRBD2	TRBJ2-3	CASSLFLAEDTDTQYF	TGTGCCAGCAGCTTATTCCTAGCGGAGGACACAGATACGCAGTATTTT
TRBV7-9	NA	TRBD2	TRBJ2-1	CASSLSDAGVIYNEQFF	TGTGCCAGCAGCTTAAGTGACGCGGGAGTCATATACAATGAGCAGTTCTTC
TRBV7-6	NA	NA	TRBJ2-7	CASSLGLSSYEQYF	TGTGCCAGCAGCTTAGGCCTCTCCAGCTACGAGCAGTACTTC
TRBV27	NA	TRBD1	TRBJ2-1	CASSLRDRGYNEQFF	TGTGCCAGCAGTTTACGAGACAGGGGGTACAATGAGCAGTTCTTC
TRBV6-5	NA	TRBD1	TRBJ2-7	CASSYSPDRVSHEQYF	TGTGCCAGCAGTTACTCCCCGGACAGGGTATCCCACGAGCAGTACTTC
TRBV28	once	NA	TRBJ2-3	CASRFIRAPDTQYF	TGTGCCAGCAGATTTATCCGGGCTCCAGATACGCAGTATTTT
TRBV27	NA	TRBD2	TRBJ2-7	CASSSGTSGIYEQYF	TGTGCCAGCAGTTCTGGGACTAGCGGGATATACGAGCAGTACTTC
TRBV11-2	NA	NA	TRBJ2-7	CASSSSNTAPEQYF	TGTGCCAGCAGCTCGTCAAACACAGCGCCCGAGCAGTACTTC
TRBV5-8	once	NA	TRBJ1-2	CASSYTTGQYYGYTF	TGTGCCAGCAGCTATACAACTGGACAGTACTATGGCTACACCTTC
TRBV5-1	NA	TRBD2	TRBJ2-7	CASSLELADSYEQYF	TGCGCCAGCAGCTTGGAACTAGCGGATTCCTACGAGCAGTACTTC
TRBV29-1	NA	TRBD1	TRBJ2-7	CSVAWDRGIYEQYF	TGCAGCGTTGCCTGGGACAGGGGGATCTACGAGCAGTACTTC
TRBV28	NA	TRBD1	TRBJ2-4	CASSLAGTGENIQYF	TGTGCCAGCAGTTTAGCCGGGACAGGCGAAAACATTCAGTACTTC
TRBV27	NA	TRBD2	TRBJ2-3	CASTGGPFTDTQYF	TGTGCCAGCACGGGGGGGCCCTTTACCGATACGCAGTATTTT
TRBV4-2	NA	NA	TRBJ1-5	CASSHPEGDQPQHF	TGTGCCAGCAGCCATCCCGAGGGGGATCAGCCCCAGCATTTT
TRBV4-1	NA	NA	TRBJ1-3	CASSQDRPEFSGNTIYF	TGCGCCAGCAGCCAAGATAGGCCAGAGTTCTCTGGAAACACCATATATTTT
TRBV18	NA	NA	TRBJ1-2	CASSPLRPFDGYTF	TGTGCCAGCTCACCACTTAGACCGTTTGATGGCTACACCTTC
TRBV9	NA	TRBD2	TRBJ2-7	CASSQSGSDTYEQYF	TGTGCCAGCAGCCAAAGCGGGAGTGATACCTACGAGCAGTACTTC
TRBV9	NA	NA	TRBJ1-1	CASSPISGGPLADTEAFF	TGTGCCAGCAGCCCCATCAGCGGGGGCCCGCTGGCTGACACTGAAGCTTTCTTT
TRBV2	NA	TRBD2	TRBJ2-3	CAFTQRELTDTQYF	TGTGCCTTCACCCAGCGGGAGTTAACAGATACGCAGTATTTT
TRBV5-1	NA	TRBD1	TRBJ1-2	CASSPTPGQGAGNYGYTF	TGCGCCAGCAGCCCAACACCGGGACAGGGGGCTGGTAACTATGGCTACACCTTC
TRBV9	NA	NA	TRBJ1-2	CASSAPGQYGYTF	TGTGCCAGCAGCGCCCCCGGACAGTATGGCTACACCTTC
TRBV6-6	NA	NA	TRBJ2-7	CASSYSKEASLDEQYF	TGTGCCAGCAGTTACTCCAAGGAGGCTAGTCTAGACGAGCAGTACTTC
TRBV30	NA	TRBD2	TRBJ2-1	CAWSLGLAGANEQFF	TGTGCCTGGAGCCTGGGACTAGCGGGAGCTAATGAGCAGTTCTTC
TRBV28	NA	NA	TRBJ1-1	CASSFGQASIENTEAFF	TGTGCCAGCAGTTTCGGGCAGGCAAGTATTGAGAACACTGAAGCTTTCTTT
TRBV4-1	NA	NA	TRBJ2-3	CASSPLTRHTQYF	TGCGCCAGCAGCCCACTAACCCGTCATACGCAGTATTTT
TRBV15	NA	NA	TRBJ1-4	CATSEGRTNEKLFF	TGTGCCACCAGCGAGGGACGGACAAATGAAAAACTGTTTTTT
TRBV9	NA	TRBD1	TRBJ2-1	CASSVGTGAYNEQFF	TGTGCCAGCAGTGTGGGGACAGGGGCCTACAATGAGCAGTTCTTC
TRBV5-6	few	NA	TRBJ1-1	CASSLGGEAFF	TGTGCCAGCAGCTTGGGAGGGGAAGCTTTCTTT
TRBV28	NA	NA	TRBJ1-3	CASIEDSGNTIYF	TGTGCCAGCATTGAAGATTCTGGAAACACCATATATTTT
TRBV30	NA	NA	TRBJ1-4	CAWSSTEEKLFF	TGTGCCTGGAGTAGTACGGAGGAAAAACTGTTTTTT
TRBV13	NA	TRBD1	TRBJ2-3	CASSLGQGVDLTDTQYF	TGTGCCAGCAGCTTAGGCCAGGGGGTTGATCTCACAGATACGCAGTATTTT
TRBV10-1	NA	TRBD2	TRBJ2-1	CASSDVAGEVNEQFF	TGCGCCAGCAGTGATGTAGCGGGAGAGGTCAATGAGCAGTTCTTC
TRBV6-5	once	NA	TRBJ1-1	CASTPKHGWEAFF	TGTGCCAGCACCCCAAAACACGGGTGGGAAGCTTTCTTT
TRBV27	NA	NA	TRBJ2-7	CASSFATSIYEQYF	TGTGCCAGCAGCTTCGCGACATCAATCTACGAGCAGTACTTC
TRBV11-2	once	NA	TRBJ2-1	CASSPLTGSSYNEQFF	TGTGCCAGCAGCCCCCTGACCGGGAGCTCCTACAATGAGCAGTTCTTC
TRBV13	NA	NA	TRBJ2-7	CASSRRENYEQYF	TGTGCCAGCAGCCGTCGGGAGAACTACGAGCAGTACTTC
TRBV13	once	NA	TRBJ1-2	CASSDDTFPNYGYTF	TGTGCCAGCAGCGACGACACGTTTCCTAACTATGGCTACACCTTC
TRBV7-9	NA	NA	TRBJ1-1	CASSSGGAWLNTEAFF	TGTGCCAGCAGCTCGGGAGGGGCCTGGCTGAACACTGAAGCTTTCTTT
TRBV11-2	NA	NA	TRBJ2-3	CASSLFLFDTQYF	TGTGCCAGCAGCTTATTCCTTTTCGATACGCAGTATTTT
TRBV19	NA	NA	TRBJ2-7	CASSIGGLSSYEQYF	TGTGCCAGTAGTATAGGTGGACTCAGCTCCTACGAGCAGTACTTC
TRBV27	NA	TRBD2	TRBJ2-3	CASSFRLAGFTDTQYF	TGTGCCAGCAGTTTCAGACTAGCGGGGTTCACAGATACGCAGTATTTT
TRBV30	NA	NA	TRBJ2-7	CAWRLQGSYEQYF	TGTGCCTGGAGGCTTCAGGGTTCCTACGAGCAGTACTTC
TRBV6-5	NA	NA	TRBJ2-1	CASKQGVYNEQFF	TGTGCCAGCAAGCAGGGCGTATACAATGAGCAGTTCTTC
TRBV27	NA	TRBD2	TRBJ2-7	CASSWIAGAEQYF	TGTGCCAGCAGTTGGATAGCGGGAGCCGAGCAGTACTTC
TRBV5-4	NA	NA	TRBJ2-7	CASSWLETPHEQYF	TGTGCCAGCAGCTGGCTGGAAACTCCCCACGAGCAGTACTTC